These 30 T cell receptor beta chains came from one sample sequenced in a study of CD8+CD57+ T cells in acquired aplastic anemia. The authors sequenced patients whose flow cytometry had shown CD8+CD57+ cell expansion. It was genomic DNA that served as the template for profiling TCR beta VDJ and CDR3. MiXCR, run by TCRdb on the reads, gives a single entry per CDR3 protein. Counted here are some 150,000 distinct CDR3 sequences, about 50% occurring once; the ten biggest clones make up more than 10%. The material sequenced was sorted CD4+, CD8+, or CD8+CD57+ T cells (not recorded which) from PBMCs. Receptor source: a human donor with aplastic anemia.

For this clonotype: A much bigger clone sits one base away, suggesting this may be a read error. The chain has TRBV19 and TRBJ2-3, with TRBD2 identical over 8 bases. Germline-derived CDR1 and CDR2 are LNHDA and SQIVND (reference sequence). This CDR3 is built from 15 residues. The CDR3 sequence is CASSPYRGGTDTQCF. CDR3 nucleotide sequence: TGTGCCAGTAGCCCCTATCGGGGGGGCACAGATACGCAGTGTTTT.

This clonotype was seen repeatedly, ten times or more. This rearrangement joins TRBV7-9 to TRBJ1-1, with TRBD1 matching over 7 bases. The CDR3 is 13 residues long. The germline V gene encodes CDR1 SEHNR and CDR2 FQNEAQ (reference sequence). Unmatched junction bases numbered 2, after V lost 2 bases and J lost 5 bases. DNA of the CDR3: TGTGCCAGCAGCTTAACAGGGGAGACTGAAGCTTTCTTT. Translating it yields CASSLTGETEAFF.

The J gene is TRBJ2-7, the V gene TRBV7-9, with 12 bases that match TRBD1. The CDR3 has 16 residues. Germline V gives CDR1 SEHNR, CDR2 FQNEAQ (reference sequence). Trimming cost V 5 bases and J 7 bases; bases outside gene matches: 12. The CDR3 protein is CASSPRGGQGAGEQYF. The DNA of the CDR3 is TGTGCCAGCAGCCCCCGGGGGGGACAGGGGGCGGGGGAGCAGTACTTC.

This clonotype came up a few times. The chain uses TRBV25-1 and TRBJ2-7; perhaps TRBD2 as D (7 bases). This CDR3 comprises 16 residues. From germline, CDR1 is MGHDK and CDR2 SYGVNS. The V end lost 4 bases, the J end lost 3 bases, and 19 bases lay between the germline ends. The CDR3 sequence: CASSVTRGDTFYEQYF. DNA of the CDR3: TGTGCCAGCAGTGTCACCCGGGGGGACACCTTCTACGAGCAGTACTTC.

The J gene is TRBJ2-2, the V gene TRBV6-1; 9 bases map to TRBD2. V lost 7 bases to trimming and J lost 5 bases; unmatched junction nucleotides: 11. In germline, CDR1 is MNHNS, CDR2 SASEGT. CDR3 length: 16 residues. DNA for the CDR3: TGTGCCAGCAACGCGGCTAGCGGGGATGGGACCGGGGAGCTGTTTTTT. Its translation is CASNAASGDGTGELFF.

The chain uses TRBV2 and TRBJ2-5, with D perhaps assigned TRBD1 or TRBD2 (5 bases each). Trimming pared 3 bases from V and 7 bases from J, leaving 18 bases between. CDR1 is SNHLY and CDR2 is FYNNEI in the germline V gene. The CDR3 loop spans 15 amino acids. CDR3 region: CASSDGGTGGGTQYF. DNA of the CDR3: TGTGCCAGCAGTGATGGAGGTACAGGAGGAGGGACCCAGTACTTC.

The chain recombines TRBV14 with TRBJ2-7; maybe TRBD2 (5 bases). Looked up from germline, CDR1 is SGHDN and CDR2 is FVKESK. CDR3 length equals 12 residues. Trimming cost V 2 bases and J 7 bases, with 9 bases left between them. The CDR3 loop is CASSQLKREQYF. CDR3 in DNA: TGTGCCAGCAGCCAATTGAAGCGGGAGCAGTACTTC. Combining the CDR3 with reference TRBV14 and TRBJ2-7 gives the whole variable domain EAGVTQFPSHSVIEKGQTVTLRCDPISGHDNLYWYRRVMGKEIKFLLHFVKESKQDESGMPNNRFLAERTGGTYSTLKVQPAELEDSGVYFCASSQLKREQYFGPGTRLTVT.

Many counts were recorded for this clonotype. The J gene is TRBJ1-2, the V gene TRBV9; weak D call: TRBD1 (5 bases). V lost 3 bases and J 4 bases, leaving 13 bases between the germline ends. CDR3 length: 14 residues. The germline V gene has CDR1 SGDLS and CDR2 YYNGEE. This CDR3 reads CASSAGDGGYGYTF. CDR3 bases: TGTGCCAGCAGCGCAGGAGACGGGGGCTATGGCTACACCTTC.

The count of this clonotype is one. CDR3 in DNA: TGCAGTGCTAGAGTCTCGTCTAGCGGGGGGTGGGAGACCCAGTACTTC. This sequence encodes CSARVSSSGGWETQYF. This chain connects TRBV20-1 to TRBJ2-5, with 11 bases identical to TRBD2. CDR3 length: 16 amino acids. With V trimmed by 1 base and J by 5 bases, 9 bases remained unmatched. Germline CDR1 DFQATT, CDR2 SNEGSKA (reference sequence).

The chain couples TRBV10-3 to TRBJ2-3, with no clear D. The V gene's germline CDR1 is ENHRY and CDR2 SYGVKD. The CDR3 sequence is 12 residues long. Trimming stripped 9 bases from V and 2 bases from J, with 9 bases between. CDR3 coding DNA: TGTGCCATTGGGGATTCCACAGATACGCAGTATTTT. Its protein product is CAIGDSTDTQYF.

V and J are TRBV7-8 and TRBJ2-7, with D tentatively TRBD1 (6 bases). The CDR3 length is 13 residues. The germline gives CDR1 SGHVS, CDR2 FQNEAQ. Trimming removed 5 bases at V and 3 bases at J, with 11 bases between. CDR3 sequence: CASSRLQGYEQYF. As DNA, the CDR3 is TGTGCCAGCAGCCGGTTACAGGGCTACGAGCAGTACTTC.

The V gene is TRBV10-3, the J gene TRBJ1-2; TRBD1 matches 9 bases. V lost 10 bases and J lost 4; bases outside the gene matches: 10. Germline CDR1 reads ENHRY; CDR2 reads SYGVKD. The CDR3 totals 14 residues. The CDR3 loop reads CATTEGQGPYGYTF. The CDR3 DNA follows: TGTGCCACCACCGAGGGACAGGGACCCTATGGCTACACCTTC.

The table lists this clonotype with many counts. The V and J genes are TRBV7-3 and TRBJ2-1; the match to TRBD2 covers 14 bases. V trimming: 4 bases; J trimming: 4 bases; junction bases outside the gene matches: 3. CDR1 and CDR2 from the germline V gene are SGHTA and FQGTGA. This CDR3 spans 16 amino acids. CDR3 loop: CASSYGLAGGYNEQFF. The CDR3 bases are TGTGCCAGCAGCTATGGACTAGCGGGAGGATACAATGAGCAGTTCTTC.

The chain couples TRBV20-1 to TRBJ1-2, with D uncertain. V lost 0 bases and J 4 bases, leaving 9 bases between the germline ends. CDR1 and CDR2 (germline): DFQATT, SNEGSKA (reference sequence). This CDR3 comprises 13 residues. CDR3 amino acids: CSAREASPYGYTF. The CDR3 nucleotides are TGCAGTGCTAGAGAGGCCTCCCCCTATGGCTACACCTTC.

This clonotype was seen many times. The rearrangement links TRBV20-1 to TRBJ2-2, with 8 bases identical to TRBD2. The V segment lost 0 bases and the J segment 3 bases; nucleotides outside the gene matches: 6. Per the germline V gene, CDR1 is DFQATT and CDR2 is SNEGSKA (reference sequence). The CDR3 consists of 16 residues. Here the CDR3 reads CSARETSGGDTGELFF. The CDR3 DNA follows: TGCAGTGCTAGAGAGACCAGCGGGGGAGACACCGGGGAGCTGTTTTTT.

The V and J genes are TRBV29-1 and TRBJ1-3; the match to TRBD1 covers 7 bases. With 4 bases clipped from V and 2 bases from J, the junction kept 5 bases outside the gene matches. The CDR3 sequence is 14 residues long. CDR1 and CDR2 (germline): SQVTM, ANQGSEA. The DNA for the CDR3 is TGCAGCGTTGTAGTGCAGGGGGCTGGAAACACCATATATTTT. It specifies CSVVVQGAGNTIYF.

This clonotype was found once. This CDR3 is missing its conserved last phenylalanine or tryptophan, likely due to a read error. The gene calls are TRBV11-1 and TRBJ2-1; 14 bases agree with TRBD2. J was trimmed by 0 bases and V by 5 bases; bases with no gene match: 12. This CDR3 has 20 residues. Germline V gene sequence: CDR1 SGHAT, CDR2 FQDESV (reference sequence). The CDR3 DNA reads as TGTGCCAGCAGCCTAGTCTTTGGGACTAGCGGGGGCCGCTCCTACAATGAGCAGTTCCTC. Amino acids: CASSLVFGTSGGRSYNEQFL.

Written as DNA, the CDR3 is TGTGCCAGCAGCGCGACAGGGCATGGCTACACCTTC. It specifies CASSATGHGYTF. The chain couples TRBV9 to TRBJ1-2, with 7 nucleotides matching TRBD1. The CDR3 covers 12 residues. From germline, CDR1 is SGDLS and CDR2 YYNGEE. After removal of 3 bases from V and 6 bases from J, the junction contained 2 bases not matched to a gene.

This clonotype was detected ten times or more. V and J are TRBV7-6 and TRBJ2-2, with 8 positions matching TRBD2. Germline V gene lookup returns CDR1 SGHVS and CDR2 FNYEAQ. CDR3 length: 17 residues. V shed 4 bases and J 7 bases; nucleotides not matched to a gene: 14. CDR3 in DNA: TGTGCCAGCAGCTCCGCTATGACGGGGGGGCCGGTCGGGGAGCTGTTTTTT. Its protein is CASSSAMTGGPVGELFF.

The sample holds many counts of this clonotype. This sequence joins TRBV12-3 or TRBV12-4 and TRBJ2-1; 12 bases are a match to TRBD2. This CDR3 spans 14 amino acids. The ends lost 2 bases at V and 7 bases at J; junction bases unmatched: 0. This chain's CDR3 is CASSLTSGGNEQFF. The CDR3 nucleotides read TGTGCCAGCAGTTTAACTAGCGGGGGGAATGAGCAGTTCTTC.

This clonotype appeared a few times. The chain joins TRBV2 to TRBJ2-7, with D possibly matching TRBD2 (6 bases). Trimming removed 6 bases from V and 4 bases from J, with 10 bases in between. CDR3 length equals 12 residues. Germline CDR1 reads SNHLY; CDR2 reads FYNNEI. CDR3 nucleotide sequence: TGTGCCAGCAGGGATGGGACTTACGAGCAGTACTTC. Translated, it gives CASRDGTYEQYF.

The sample holds many counts of this clonotype. The rearrangement links TRBV6-1 to TRBJ2-5; no definite D call. CDR3 length: 15 amino acids. V gave up 1 base and J gave up 5 bases, with 14 bases separating them. The germline gives CDR1 MNHNS, CDR2 SASEGT. The CDR3 DNA is TGTGCCAGCAGTGAAGAATTCGGATCGACGGAGACCCAGTACTTC. It codes for CASSEEFGSTETQYF.

The rearrangement joins TRBV7-2 to TRBJ2-7, with 7 bases that match TRBD1. This CDR3 contains 15 residues. Germline CDR1 reads SGHTA; CDR2 reads FQGNSA. V shed 6 bases and J 6 bases; nucleotides not matched to a gene: 14. For the CDR3, the DNA is TGTGCCAGCAGTCGAGAGGGACAGCTCCCGGGCGAGCAGTACTTC. Protein: CASSREGQLPGEQYF.

The chain uses TRBV24-1 and TRBJ1-2; D call uncertain. This CDR3 contains 15 residues. The V end lost 5 bases, the J end lost 4 bases, and 16 bases lay between the germline ends. Per germline, CDR1 KGHDR and CDR2 SFDVKD. CDR3 coding DNA: TGTGCCACCAGTGGAACACAAGGAAAGGGCTATGGCTACACCTTC. Translated, it gives CATSGTQGKGYGYTF.

This clonotype was seen a few times. This rearrangement joins TRBV4-3 to TRBJ1-3, with D maybe TRBD1 (5 bases). There are 16 residues in the CDR3. V gave up 0 bases and J gave up 0 bases, with 9 bases separating them. In germline, CDR1 is LGHNA, CDR2 YSLEER. CDR3 sequence reads: CASSQDGAHSGNTIYF. In DNA form, the CDR3 reads TGCGCCAGCAGCCAAGATGGGGCCCACTCTGGAAACACCATATATTTT.

This chain joins TRBV15 and TRBJ2-2; 8 positions match TRBD2. V was pared by 0 bases and J by 3 bases, with 0 bases of the junction left unmatched. Looked up from germline, CDR1 is LNHNV and CDR2 is YYDKDF (reference sequence). The CDR3 runs to 15 residues. This CDR3 is CATSRDSGDTGELFF. CDR3 nucleotides: TGTGCCACCAGCAGAGATAGCGGGGACACCGGGGAGCTGTTTTTT.

V is TRBV2 and J is TRBJ2-3, with D unresolved. The CDR3 loop spans 14 amino acids. Germline V gene data show CDR1 as SNHLY and CDR2 as FYNNEI. Trimming pared 2 bases from V and 0 bases from J, leaving 6 bases between. The CDR3 here is CASSELTSTDTQYF. CDR3 DNA sequence: TGTGCCAGCAGTGAACTGACTAGCACAGATACGCAGTATTTT.

In this sample, this clonotype turned up a few times. The chain is built from TRBV20-1 and TRBJ2-1; possibly TRBD1 or TRBD2 for D (6 bases each). The V end was cut by 1 base, the J end by 5 bases, with 9 bases between. Germline V CDR1 and CDR2: DFQATT, SNEGSKA (reference sequence). CDR3 length equals 13 residues. Written as DNA, the CDR3 is TGCAGTGCTAGAGGGGGGGCGGACAATGAGCAGTTCTTC. It codes for CSARGGADNEQFF.

This clonotype has just one count. V gene TRBV2 combines with J gene TRBJ1-1; possible D gene TRBD1, 5 bases. Trimming removed 4 bases from V and 4 bases from J, with 10 bases in between. The CDR3 totals 13 residues. In germline, CDR1 is SNHLY, CDR2 FYNNEI. In DNA, the CDR3 is TGTGCCAGCAGTGTCTTCGGGACCACTGAAGCTTTCTTT. Amino acids: CASSVFGTTEAFF.

The chain recombines TRBV19 with TRBJ2-3; D assignment may be TRBD1 or TRBD2 (5 bases each). V gave up 10 bases and J gave up 2 bases, with 16 bases separating them. The CDR3 covers 14 residues. Germline V lookup: CDR1 LNHDA, CDR2 SQIVND (reference sequence). The CDR3 coding sequence is TGTGCCACCTCAGGGCGCCGGGACACAGATACGCAGTATTTT. Amino acids: CATSGRRDTDTQYF.